The clone carrying this TCR beta chain has more than one count but fewer than ten. Its matching antigen is unknown. The CDR3 runs to 18 residues. With 6 bases clipped from V and 7 bases from J, the junction kept 22 bases outside the gene matches. Germline-derived CDR1 and CDR2 are DFQATT and SNEGSKA (reference sequence). As to treatment: 10-day PBMC culture with coronavirus spike peptide pools or control peptides (ViraFEST assay). Peptide pools at roughly 10 ug/ml stimulated 2 million or so PBMCs per well with 10 IU/ml IL-2. Oncomine TCR Beta short-read sequencing was applied to DNA from cultured CD4+ T cells. In this case, cultured CD4+ T cells provided the extracted genomic DNA. From the PCR reads, TCRdb called clonotypes with MiXCR, one entry per CDR3 protein. The sample lists about 15,000 distinct CDR3 sequences; 21% were seen once. This entry comes from a study of vaccination and CD4 T cells after COVID-19. For the study at large: Post-vaccine sampling followed dose two by a median about 69 days (range 14 to 241). The stimulating agents, overlapping spike peptides, came from SARS-CoV-2, HCoV-NL63, HCoV-OC43 and HCoV-229E.

This TCR came from a human donor who received a COVID-19 vaccine. Sample: CD4+ T cells from blood, cultured in vitro, taken before SARS-CoV-2 vaccination. The chain uses TRBV20-1 and TRBJ2-1, with 9 bases aligning to TRBD2. The CDR3 bases are TGCAGTGCCGTAAATGCGGGGGGGCTTAGGTCGGTGGGAAATGAGCAGTTCTTC. It codes for CSAVNAGGLRSVGNEQFF.